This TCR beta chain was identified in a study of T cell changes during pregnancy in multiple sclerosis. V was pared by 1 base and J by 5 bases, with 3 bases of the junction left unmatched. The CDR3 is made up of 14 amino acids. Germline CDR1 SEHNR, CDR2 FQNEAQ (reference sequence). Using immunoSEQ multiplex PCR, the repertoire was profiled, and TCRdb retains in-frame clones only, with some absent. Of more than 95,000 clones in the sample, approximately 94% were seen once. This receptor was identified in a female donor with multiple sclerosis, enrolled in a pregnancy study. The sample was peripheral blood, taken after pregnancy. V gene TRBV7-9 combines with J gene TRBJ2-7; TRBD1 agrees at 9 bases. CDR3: CASSLGQGVHEQYF. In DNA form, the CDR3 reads TGTGCCAGCAGCTTAGGACAGGGGGTTCACGAGCAGTACTTC.